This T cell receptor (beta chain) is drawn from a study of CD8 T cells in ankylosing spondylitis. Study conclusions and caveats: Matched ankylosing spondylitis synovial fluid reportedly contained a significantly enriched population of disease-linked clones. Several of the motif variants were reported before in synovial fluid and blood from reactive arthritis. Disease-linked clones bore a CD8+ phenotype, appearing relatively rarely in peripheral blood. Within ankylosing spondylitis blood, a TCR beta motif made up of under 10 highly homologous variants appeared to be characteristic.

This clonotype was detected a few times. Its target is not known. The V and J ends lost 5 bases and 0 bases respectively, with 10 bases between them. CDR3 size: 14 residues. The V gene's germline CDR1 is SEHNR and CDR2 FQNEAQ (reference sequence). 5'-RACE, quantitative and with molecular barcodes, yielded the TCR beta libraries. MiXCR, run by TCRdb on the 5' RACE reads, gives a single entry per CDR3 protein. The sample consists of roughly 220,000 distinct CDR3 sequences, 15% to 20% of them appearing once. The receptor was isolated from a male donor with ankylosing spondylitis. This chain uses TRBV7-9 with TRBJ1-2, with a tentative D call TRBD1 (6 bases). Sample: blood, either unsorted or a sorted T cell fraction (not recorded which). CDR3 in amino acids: CASSLGTTNYGYTF. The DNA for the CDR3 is TGTGCCAGCAGCCTGGGGACAACTAACTATGGCTACACCTTC.